Listed below are T cell receptor beta chains from one sample, sequenced in a study of beta chain features in type 1 diabetes. Clones were sequenced by immunoSEQ multiplex PCR, and TCRdb holds only the in-frame ones, with some missing. The data show over 350,000 clones, about 15% seen once. Material for sequencing was naive CD4+ T cells from blood. The receptors come from a woman in her late teens or twenties in good health. The CDR3 runs from the conserved cysteine through the conserved F or W. A D gene is named only where the DNA matches it firmly. Rows may omit the clone size; those that give it use once, few, many or a size class.

V gene,D gene,clone size,J gene,CDR3 DNA,CDR3 protein
TRBV20-1,-,few,TRBJ2-1,TGCAGTGCTCTGGACAAGGGGGTTCAGTTCTTC,CSALDKGVQFF
TRBV5-1,-,few,TRBJ2-3,TGCGCCAGCAGCTTGGGCAGGGGAACAGATACGCAGTATTTT,CASSLGRGTDTQYF
TRBV14,TRBD1,-,TRBJ2-7,TGTGCCAGCAGCCAACTGGACAGGAACGAGCAGTACTTC,CASSQLDRNEQYF
TRBV28,-,few,TRBJ2-7,TGTGCCAGCAGTTTAGGTTGGCAGGGCCAATACTTC,CASSLGWQGQYF
TRBV7-9,-,few,TRBJ2-7,TGTGCCAGCAGCTTGGCAGGGGAGTACGAGCAGTACTTC,CASSLAGEYEQYF
TRBV4-3,TRBD2,-,TRBJ2-5,TGCGCCAGCAGCCAAGATTTAGCGGGAGGGCCTATTGGAGAGACCCAGTACTTC,CASSQDLAGGPIGETQYF
TRBV6-1,-,few,TRBJ2-7,TGTGCCAGCAGTGAAACCCTGGGGGGCTACGAGCAGTACTTC,CASSETLGGYEQYF
TRBV29-1,TRBD1,few,TRBJ1-1,TGCAGCGTTGAAGACACAGGGGTAAACACTGAAGCTTTCTTT,CSVEDTGVNTEAFF
TRBV27,TRBD2,-,TRBJ2-5,TGTGCCAGCAGTCCGTGGGGTAGCGGGATGACAGAGACCCAGTACTTC,CASSPWGSGMTETQYF
TRBV30,TRBD1,-,TRBJ1-1,TGTGCCGGCGACAGGGGGCGCGGCACTGAAGCTTTCTTT,CAGDRGRGTEAFF
TRBV28,-,-,TRBJ2-4,TGTGCCAGCAGTTTATATGACGGCAGGGTTGGTCAGTACTTC,CASSLYDGRVGQYF
TRBV11-2,-,-,TRBJ2-3,TGTGCCAGCACCTATAGCACAGATACGCAGTATTTT,CASTYSTDTQYF
TRBV7-2,-,few,TRBJ2-5,TGTGCCAGCAGCCAGAATGGACAGACTCAAGAGACCCAGTACTTC,CASSQNGQTQETQYF
TRBV5-1,-,-,TRBJ2-7,TGCGCCAGCAGCTTGGCGGTCAGGGACTACGAGCAGTACTTC,CASSLAVRDYEQYF
TRBV6-1,TRBD2,-,TRBJ2-1,TGTGCCAGCAGTGGCTACCGACTAGCGGGAGGCAACAATGAGCAGTTCTTC,CASSGYRLAGGNNEQFF
TRBV4-1,TRBD2,few,TRBJ2-1,TGCGCCAGCCAGGGGACTAGCGGGAGGGCCAGGGAGCAGTTCTTC,CASQGTSGRAREQFF
TRBV7-6,-,-,TRBJ2-7,TGTGCCAGCAGCCCCAGAGGTCAGTCCAGCTCCTACGAGCAGTACTTC,CASSPRGQSSSYEQYF
TRBV11-1,TRBD2,few,TRBJ2-1,TGTGCCAGCAGCCAAACTAGCGGTACCTACAATGAGCAGTTCTTC,CASSQTSGTYNEQFF
TRBV2,TRBD1,once,TRBJ2-7,TGTGCCAGCAGGGCGGACAGGGGTTCCTACGAGCAGTACTTC,CASRADRGSYEQYF
TRBV5-4,-,few,TRBJ1-1,TGTGCCAGCACCACGACCACAGGGACTATGAACACTGAAGCTTTCTTT,CASTTTTGTMNTEAFF
TRBV9,-,few,TRBJ2-3,TGTGCCAGCAGCGTAGAGGAATGGGCAGCTACGCAGTATTTT,CASSVEEWAATQYF
TRBV4-2,-,-,TRBJ1-1,TGTGCCAGCAGCCCGCGACAGAGGAACACTGAAGCTTTCTTT,CASSPRQRNTEAFF